A single T cell receptor (beta chain) is shown here with its context. Its antigen is unidentified. This record belongs to a study of vaccination effects on CD4 cells after COVID-19. Sequencing used immunoSEQ multiplex PCR; TCRdb keeps in-frame clones, though not all of them. The sample yields roughly 36,000 clones, approximately 72% seen once. Whole-study results and caveats: Vaccine-induced clones in healthy vaccinees cross-reacted with common cold coronaviruses in only 1 of 255 cases. Only a few convalescent patients and no early post-infection timepoints featured in the study.

At the end of about ten days of culture, CD4+ T cells were isolated. Sample: CD4+ T cells from PBMCs cultured without peptide, taken before COVID-19 vaccination. The receptor was isolated from a human donor who received a COVID-19 vaccine.

The CDR3: CASSFGTLNTEAFF. The CDR3 DNA is TGTGCCAGCAGCTTCGGGACACTGAACACTGAAGCTTTCTTT. V usage is TRBV7-2 and J usage is TRBJ1-1; D might be TRBD1 (6 bases). The germline V gene has CDR1 SGHTA and CDR2 FQGNSA. Trimming pared 3 bases from V and 0 bases from J, leaving 8 bases between. This CDR3 has 14 amino acids.